The rows below give T cell receptor beta chains drawn from one sample of a study of CD8+ T cells in alopecia areata. Some clones are missing from TCRdb's copy, which holds only in-frame ones; the method was immunoSEQ multiplex PCR. Here the sample spans roughly 120,000 clones, about 61% being singletons. The specimen sequenced was CD4+ T cells sorted from blood. These receptors were collected from a human donor in good health. The CDR3 runs from the conserved cysteine through the conserved F or W. The D gene is left open where the match is weak. The size entry is marked missing in some rows and otherwise reads once, few, many or a size class.

v_gene: TRBV11-2; abundance: few; j_gene: TRBJ2-5; d_gene: .; CDR3aa: CASSTLGTQYF; CDR3nt: TGTGCCAGCAGCACACTAGGGACCCAGTACTTC
v_gene: TRBV25-1; abundance: once; j_gene: TRBJ1-6; d_gene: .; CDR3aa: CASSEFGRSPLHF; CDR3nt: TGTGCCAGCAGTGAATTCGGGAGGTCACCCCTCCACTTT
v_gene: TRBV4-1; abundance: few; j_gene: TRBJ2-1; d_gene: TRBD1; CDR3aa: CASSQETGGNEQFF; CDR3nt: TGCGCCAGCAGCCAAGAGACAGGGGGCAATGAGCAGTTCTTC
v_gene: TRBV30; abundance: .; j_gene: TRBJ1-2; d_gene: TRBD1; CDR3aa: CAWSQRPTGPHSGYGYTF; CDR3nt: TGTGCCTGGAGCCAACGACCGACAGGGCCCCATTCCGGCTATGGCTACACCTTC
v_gene: TRBV4-1; abundance: .; j_gene: TRBJ1-1; d_gene: .; CDR3aa: CASSRSPVGANTEAFF; CDR3nt: TGCGCCAGCAGCCGATCGCCCGTGGGGGCGAACACTGAAGCTTTCTTT
v_gene: TRBV4-1; abundance: .; j_gene: TRBJ2-2; d_gene: .; CDR3aa: CASSATARIAGELFF; CDR3nt: TGCGCCAGCAGCGCGACAGCCCGCATCGCCGGGGAGCTGTTTTTT
v_gene: TRBV29-1; abundance: .; j_gene: TRBJ2-7; d_gene: .; CDR3aa: CSVVGGPSEQYF; CDR3nt: TGCAGCGTTGTAGGGGGGCCCTCTGAGCAGTACTTC
v_gene: TRBV29-1; abundance: once; j_gene: TRBJ1-1; d_gene: TRBD1; CDR3aa: CSGQGAWTEAFF; CDR3nt: TGCAGCGGACAGGGGGCATGGACTGAAGCTTTCTTT
v_gene: TRBV30; abundance: .; j_gene: TRBJ2-2; d_gene: .; CDR3aa: CAWSTGKNTGELFF; CDR3nt: TGTGCCTGGTCCACAGGGAAGAACACCGGGGAGCTGTTTTTT
v_gene: TRBV25-1; abundance: few; j_gene: TRBJ2-7; d_gene: .; CDR3aa: CASRGSTYEQYF; CDR3nt: TGTGCCAGCAGGGGCAGTACCTACGAGCAGTACTTC
v_gene: TRBV5-6; abundance: .; j_gene: TRBJ2-7; d_gene: .; CDR3aa: CASSSPRGPDQQYF; CDR3nt: TGTGCCAGCAGCTCGCCGAGAGGGCCAGACCAGCAGTACTTC
v_gene: TRBV2; abundance: .; j_gene: TRBJ1-1; d_gene: TRBD1; CDR3aa: CASRGQGISGAFF; CDR3nt: TGTGCCAGCAGGGGACAGGGTATCTCTGGAGCTTTCTTT